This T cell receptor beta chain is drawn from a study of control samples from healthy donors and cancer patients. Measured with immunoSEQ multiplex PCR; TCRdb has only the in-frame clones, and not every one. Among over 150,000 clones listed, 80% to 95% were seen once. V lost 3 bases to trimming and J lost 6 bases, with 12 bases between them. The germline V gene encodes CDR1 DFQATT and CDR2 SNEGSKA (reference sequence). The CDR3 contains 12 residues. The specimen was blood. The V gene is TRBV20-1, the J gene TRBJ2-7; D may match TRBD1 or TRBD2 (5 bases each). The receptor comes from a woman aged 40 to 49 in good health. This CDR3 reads CSASEGPGEQYF. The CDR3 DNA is TGCAGTGCTAGTGAGGGGCCTGGCGAGCAGTACTTC.